This T cell receptor beta chain came from a study of PD-L1 blockade in urothelial cancer. The time point: peripheral blood 6 weeks after treatment start. Points on this clone: This sample also contains other DNA sequences that code for the same CDR3.

Spiked synthetic TCR analogs estimated absolute template abundance per PCR. Clones were read by immunoSEQ multiplex PCR, and TCRdb kept only the in-frame ones, dropping some. Of approximately 38,000 clones in the sample, 86% were seen once. The input for sequencing was PBMCs, taken around atezolizumab (anti-PD-L1) treatment. The TCR originated in a man between 60 and 70 years old with urothelial cancer.

CDR3 coding DNA: TGCGCCAGCAGAACTAGCGGGGGCGCCTACAATGAGCAGTTCTTC. As protein: CASRTSGGAYNEQFF. The chain carries TRBV5-1 and TRBJ2-1; 11 bases align to TRBD2. The germline CDR1 and CDR2 sequences are SGHRS and YFSETQ. The ends lost 5 bases at V and 2 bases at J; junction bases unmatched: 3. The CDR3 extends over 15 amino acids.